Below, 17 T cell receptor beta chains from the same sample are listed, as sequenced in a study of OX40 agonist ivuxolimab in advanced cancers. Produced via immunoSEQ multiplex PCR; TCRdb's table is partial and in-frame only. Of tens of thousands of clones listed, about four fifths are singletons. This specimen was CD4+ or CD8+ T cells sorted from blood, taken in a trial of the OX40 agonist ivuxolimab. These receptors were obtained from an adult with an advanced solid tumor such as melanoma, head and neck, liver or kidney cancer.

This clone was recorded once. This sequence joins TRBV19 and TRBJ2-1; 7 bases map to TRBD1. The CDR3 has 14 residues. Per germline, CDR1 LNHDA and CDR2 SQIVND (reference sequence). The V gene end was trimmed by 10 bases and the J gene end by 4 bases; junction bases not matched to a gene: 10. DNA for the CDR3: TGTGCCACCCATACGGGACAGCCTTACAATGAGCAGTTCTTC. Its translation is CATHTGQPYNEQFF. The full variable domain, its missing parts supplied by reference TRBV19 and TRBJ2-1, is DGGITQSPKYLFRKEGQNVTLSCEQNLNHDAMYWYRQDPGQGLRLIYYSQIVNDFQKGDIAEGYSVSREKKESFPLTVTSAQKNPTAFYLCATHTGQPYNEQFFGPGTRLTVL.

The rearrangement links TRBV19 to TRBJ1-2, with D possibly matching TRBD1 (5 bases). The CDR3 totals 15 residues. The V gene's germline CDR1 is LNHDA and CDR2 SQIVND (reference sequence). V lost 6 bases, J lost 0 bases, and 14 bases lay in between. CDR3 in amino acids: CASSPLSGSNYGYTF. The CDR3 DNA follows: TGTGCCAGTAGCCCCCTCTCAGGGTCTAACTATGGCTACACCTTC.

The chain recombines TRBV4-1 with TRBJ1-4, with D perhaps TRBD1 (6 bases). Germline V CDR1 and CDR2: MGHRA, YSYEKL. The CDR3 runs to 16 residues. The germline V and J ends were trimmed by 3 bases and 7 bases, with 18 bases remaining between them. CDR3 sequence (DNA): TGCGCCAGCAGCCACCCCCGGCGGGGGGCCGGTGAAAAACTGTTTTTT. Protein: CASSHPRRGAGEKLFF.

V usage is TRBV28 and J usage is TRBJ2-3, with 7 bases identical to TRBD1. The CDR3 is 17 residues long. Germline trimming cut 3 bases from V and 3 bases from J; bases unmatched to any gene: 12. Germline CDR1 reads MDHEN; CDR2 reads SYDVKM. In nucleotides, the CDR3 is TGTGCCAGCAGTTTCCTTGGACAGGAGAGGATAACAGATACGCAGTATTTT. It yields the protein CASSFLGQERITDTQYF.

The chain combines TRBV7-3 with TRBJ2-1, with TRBD1 identical over 12 bases. J lost 16 bases, V lost 4 bases, and 14 bases had no gene match. The CDR3 runs to 15 residues. The germline V gene encodes CDR1 SGHTA and CDR2 FQGTGA. The CDR3 nucleotides are TGTGCCAGCAGCTCCCCTCCGGGACAGGGGGCAGTCGAATTCTTC. Translation: CASSSPPGQGAVEFF.

The chain employs TRBV19 and TRBJ1-4, with D hard to call. Per the germline V gene, CDR1 is LNHDA and CDR2 is SQIVND (reference sequence). V gave up 3 bases and J gave up 4 bases, with 15 bases separating them. The CDR3 is made up of 16 amino acids. The CDR3 DNA is TGTGCCAGTAGTATTAGCGGCGACACAGTTAATGAAAAACTGTTTTTT. Amino acids: CASSISGDTVNEKLFF.

This clone was seen repeatedly, ten times or more. This chain links TRBV2 with TRBJ1-6; tentative D call: TRBD1 (5 bases). Trimming shortened V by 2 bases and J by 9 bases, and 14 bases separated the two germline ends. Germline loops: CDR1 SNHLY, CDR2 FYNNEI. This CDR3 comprises 15 residues. CDR3 protein: CASSEIVGRASPLHF. For the CDR3, the DNA is TGTGCCAGCAGTGAAATCGTGGGGCGAGCTTCACCCCTCCACTTT.

The rearrangement links TRBV4-3 to TRBJ2-3; D gene uncertain. CDR3 length: 19 amino acids. Germline V gene data show CDR1 as LGHNA and CDR2 as YSLEER. V gave up 0 bases and J gave up 0 bases, with 19 bases separating them. The CDR3 region is CASSQDPSGTGGSTDTQYF. In nucleotides, the CDR3 is TGCGCCAGCAGCCAAGACCCTTCAGGAACTGGCGGCAGCACAGATACGCAGTATTTT.

The chain links TRBV27 to TRBJ2-7; 11 bases are shared with TRBD1. Germline V gene data show CDR1 as MNHEY and CDR2 as SMNVEV (reference sequence). V shed 2 bases and J 4 bases; nucleotides not matched to a gene: 7. The CDR3 covers 16 residues. This CDR3 is CASSLRRTGGFYEQYF. Written as DNA, the CDR3 is TGTGCCAGCAGTTTACGCCGGACAGGGGGCTTTTACGAGCAGTACTTC.

The rearrangement links TRBV5-1 to TRBJ1-3; D remains ambiguous. CDR1 is SGHRS, CDR2 YFSETQ, per germline. The CDR3 has 13 amino acids. Deletions cut 7 bases from V and 2 bases from J, with 10 bases between. The CDR3 nucleotides read TGCGCCAGCTGTCAGTCGGCTGGAAACACCATATATTTT. Translating it yields CASCQSAGNTIYF. Together with reference TRBV5-1 and TRBJ1-3, the CDR3 gives the full variable domain: KAGVTQTPRYLIKTRGQQVTLSCSPISGHRSVSWYQQTPGQGLQFLFEYFSETQRNKGNFPGRFSGRQFSNSRSEMNVSTLELGDSALYLCASCQSAGNTIYFGEGSWLTVV.

Regarding this clone: This specimen includes other DNA sequences encoding the same CDR3. This rearrangement joins TRBV6-5 to TRBJ2-1; D may match TRBD1 or TRBD2 (7 bases each). This CDR3 contains 15 residues. From germline, CDR1 is MNHEY and CDR2 SVGAGI. V was pared by 11 bases and J by 4 bases, with 21 bases between. The CDR3 loop reads CASMAGDSYYNEQFF. CDR3 DNA sequence: TGTGCCTCCATGGCGGGGGACAGCTATTACAATGAGCAGTTCTTC.

J is TRBJ2-1 and V is TRBV19, with 11 bases that match TRBD2. Germline loops: CDR1 LNHDA, CDR2 SQIVND (reference sequence). The CDR3 extends over 15 amino acids. V shed 7 bases, J shed 4 bases, and the junction held 6 bases outside the gene matches. CDR3 sequence reads: CASTSSGGLYNEQFF. The CDR3 nucleotides read TGTGCCAGTACCTCTAGCGGGGGGCTTTACAATGAGCAGTTCTTC.

This sequence joins TRBV29-1 and TRBJ2-1; the match to TRBD2 covers 9 bases. The V and J ends lost 3 bases and 5 bases, in that order; junction bases with no gene match: 20. This CDR3 comprises 19 residues. Looked up from germline, CDR1 is SQVTM and CDR2 is ANQGSEA. CDR3 sequence: CSVESLAGNAGIVNNEQFF. The CDR3 DNA reads TGCAGCGTTGAGAGCCTAGCGGGAAACGCCGGGATAGTAAACAATGAGCAGTTCTTC.

This chain uses TRBV5-1 with TRBJ2-5, with 7 bases fitting TRBD1. The J call may be incorrect, as the DNA end agrees better with TRBJ2-7. The germline gives CDR1 SGHRS, CDR2 YFSETQ. This CDR3 comprises 14 residues. The CDR3: CASSFSTGRYEQYF. CDR3 nucleotide sequence: TGCGCCAGCAGCTTTTCGACAGGGAGATACGAGCAGTACTTC.

This rearrangement joins TRBV19 to TRBJ1-5; possibly TRBD1 for D (5 bases). V lost 6 bases, J lost 3 bases, and 21 bases lay in between. Germline CDR1 and CDR2: LNHDA and SQIVND (reference sequence). The CDR3 totals 17 residues. The CDR3 DNA follows: TGTGCCAGTAGAGAGGCAGGGAATGATAACCTCAATCAGCCCCAGCATTTT. Translated, it gives CASREAGNDNLNQPQHF.

This clone was seen a few times. J is TRBJ2-7 and V is TRBV6-4, with D maybe TRBD1 (5 bases). Looked up from germline, CDR1 is MRHNA and CDR2 is SNTAGT. V was trimmed by 7 bases and J by 6 bases, leaving 10 bases between them. CDR3 length: 11 amino acids. CDR3 bases: TGTGCCAGCAACCAGGGTGGCGAGCAGTACTTC. Amino acid sequence: CASNQGGEQYF.

This clone occurred once. This chain links TRBV4-1 with TRBJ1-2, with a weak D call TRBD1 (6 bases). Germline CDR1 reads MGHRA; CDR2 reads YSYEKL. This CDR3 is built from 15 residues. The V end was cut by 2 bases, the J end by 7 bases, with 17 bases between. The CDR3 sequence is CASSQPNRDSLGYTF. CDR3 coding DNA: TGCGCCAGCAGCCAACCAAACAGGGATTCTCTTGGCTACACCTTC.